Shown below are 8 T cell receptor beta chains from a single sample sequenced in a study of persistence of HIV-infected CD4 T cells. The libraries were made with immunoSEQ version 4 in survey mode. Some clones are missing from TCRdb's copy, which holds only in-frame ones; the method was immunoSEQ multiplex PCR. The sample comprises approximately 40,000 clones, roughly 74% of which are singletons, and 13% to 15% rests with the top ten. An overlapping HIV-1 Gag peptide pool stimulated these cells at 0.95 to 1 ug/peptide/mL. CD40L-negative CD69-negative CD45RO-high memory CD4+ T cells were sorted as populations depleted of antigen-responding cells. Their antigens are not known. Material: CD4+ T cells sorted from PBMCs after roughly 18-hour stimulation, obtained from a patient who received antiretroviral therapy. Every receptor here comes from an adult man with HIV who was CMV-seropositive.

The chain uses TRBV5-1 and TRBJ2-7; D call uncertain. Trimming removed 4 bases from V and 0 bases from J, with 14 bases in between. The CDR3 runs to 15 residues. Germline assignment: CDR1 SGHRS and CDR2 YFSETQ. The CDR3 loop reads CASSPGPLSSYEQYF. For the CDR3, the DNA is TGCGCCAGCAGCCCCGGACCTCTAAGCTCCTACGAGCAGTACTTC. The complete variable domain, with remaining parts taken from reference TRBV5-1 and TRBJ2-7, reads KAGVTQTPRYLIKTRGQQVTLSCSPISGHRSVSWYQQTPGQGLQFLFEYFSETQRNKGNFPGRFSGRQFSNSRSEMNVSTLELGDSALYLCASSPGPLSSYEQYFGPGTRLTVT.

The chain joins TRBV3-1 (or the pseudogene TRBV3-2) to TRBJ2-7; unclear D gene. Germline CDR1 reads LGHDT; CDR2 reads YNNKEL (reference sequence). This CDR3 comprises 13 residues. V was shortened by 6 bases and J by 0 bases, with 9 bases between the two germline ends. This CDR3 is CASSFTGSYEQYF. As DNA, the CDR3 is TGTGCCAGCAGTTTCACGGGCTCCTACGAGCAGTACTTC.

CDR3: CASSVVRVSASLYNEQFF. The CDR3 DNA is TGTGCCAGCAGCGTAGTACGGGTTAGCGCGAGCCTCTACAATGAGCAGTTCTTC. V usage is TRBV11-2 and J usage is TRBJ2-1; D may be TRBD2 (5 bases). V shed 5 bases and J shed 3 bases, with 23 bases lying between them. The germline CDR1 and CDR2 sequences are SGHAT and FQNNGV. This CDR3 is built from 18 residues.

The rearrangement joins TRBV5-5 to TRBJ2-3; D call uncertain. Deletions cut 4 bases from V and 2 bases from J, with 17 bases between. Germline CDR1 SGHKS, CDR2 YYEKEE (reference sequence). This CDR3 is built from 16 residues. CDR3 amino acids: CASSPPVDRNTDTQYF. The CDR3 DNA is TGTGCCAGCAGCCCGCCAGTGGATCGGAACACAGATACGCAGTATTTT.

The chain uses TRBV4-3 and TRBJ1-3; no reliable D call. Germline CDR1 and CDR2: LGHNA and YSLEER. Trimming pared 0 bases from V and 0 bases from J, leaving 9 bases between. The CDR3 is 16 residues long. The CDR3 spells CASSQDQRYSGNTIYF. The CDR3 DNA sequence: TGCGCCAGCAGCCAAGATCAGCGATACTCTGGAAACACCATATATTTT.

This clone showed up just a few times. The CDR3 nucleotides are TGTGCCAGCAGTAGACAGGGGATGGGCACAGATACGCAGTATTTT. Its protein is CASSRQGMGTDTQYF. The chain combines TRBV6-5 with TRBJ2-3; 8 bases map to TRBD1. J lost 1 base, V lost 5 bases, and 5 bases had no gene match. Germline V gene lookup returns CDR1 MNHEY and CDR2 SVGAGI. The CDR3 length is 15 residues.

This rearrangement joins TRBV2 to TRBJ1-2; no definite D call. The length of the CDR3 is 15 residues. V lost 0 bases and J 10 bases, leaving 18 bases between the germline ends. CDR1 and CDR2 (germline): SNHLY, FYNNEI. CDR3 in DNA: TGTGCCAGCAGTGAAGCGCTTATGGGCATCCTGTTCTACACCTTC. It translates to CASSEALMGILFYTF.

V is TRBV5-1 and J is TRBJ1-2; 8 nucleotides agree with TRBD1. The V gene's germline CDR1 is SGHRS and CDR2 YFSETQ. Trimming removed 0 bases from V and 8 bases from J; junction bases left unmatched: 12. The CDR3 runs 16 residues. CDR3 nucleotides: TGCGCCAGCAGCTTGGCCGGGAGGACAGGGCGGGAGGGCTACACCTTC. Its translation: CASSLAGRTGREGYTF.